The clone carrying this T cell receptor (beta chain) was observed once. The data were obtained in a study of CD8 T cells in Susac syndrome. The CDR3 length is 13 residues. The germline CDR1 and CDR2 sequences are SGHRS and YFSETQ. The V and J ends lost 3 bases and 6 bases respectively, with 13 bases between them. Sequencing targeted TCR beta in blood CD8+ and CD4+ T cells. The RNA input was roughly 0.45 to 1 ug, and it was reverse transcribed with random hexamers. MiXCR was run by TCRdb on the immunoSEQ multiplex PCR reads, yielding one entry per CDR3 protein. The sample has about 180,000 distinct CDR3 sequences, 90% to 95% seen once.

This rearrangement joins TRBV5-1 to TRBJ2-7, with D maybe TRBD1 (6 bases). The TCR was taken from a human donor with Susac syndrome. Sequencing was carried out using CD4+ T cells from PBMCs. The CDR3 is CASSSPSGVEQYF. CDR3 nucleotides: TGCGCCAGCAGCTCCCCCTCAGGGGTCGAGCAGTACTTC.